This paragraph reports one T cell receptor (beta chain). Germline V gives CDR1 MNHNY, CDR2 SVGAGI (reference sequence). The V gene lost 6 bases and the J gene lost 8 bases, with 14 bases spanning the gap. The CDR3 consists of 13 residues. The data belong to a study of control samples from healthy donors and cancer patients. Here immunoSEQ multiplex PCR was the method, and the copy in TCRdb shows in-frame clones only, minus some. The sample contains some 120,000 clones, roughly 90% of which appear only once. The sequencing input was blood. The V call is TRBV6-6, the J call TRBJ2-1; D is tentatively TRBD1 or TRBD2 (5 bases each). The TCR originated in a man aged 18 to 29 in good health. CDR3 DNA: TGTGCCAGCAGCGACTCGCGAGGGGATGAGCAGTTCTTC. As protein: CASSDSRGDEQFF.